Shown below are 16 T cell receptor beta chains from a single sample sequenced in a study of regulatory T cells in long-lasting Graves disease. The authors built TCR beta libraries using iRepertoire HTBI primers and Arm-PCR of CDR3 regions. MiXCR, applied by TCRdb to the multiplex PCR reads, yields one record per CDR3 protein. This sample has roughly 610,000 distinct CDR3 sequences; about 16% occur once, and the top ten carry around 11%. Stated time point: newly diagnosed GD, antithyroid drugs for less than 3 months. Preparation of the TCR library used RNA extracted from PBMCs. These data are also associated with another study on T cells in Graves' hyperthyroidism and ophthalmopathy.

This specimen was peripheral blood mononuclear cells (PBMCs), taken at new diagnosis, from a patient treated with antithyroid drugs. Receptors originate from a man between 18 and 29 years old with Graves disease.

The genes are TRBV6-2 or TRBV6-3 and TRBJ2-7; D is perhaps TRBD2 (6 bases). Trimming left V 2 bases short and J 7 bases short, with 12 bases between. This CDR3 region has 13 residues. Per germline, CDR1 MNHEY and CDR2 SVGEGT. The CDR3 bases are TGTGCCAGCAGTTACGCAGTCGCGGGGGAGCAGTACTTC. Amino acid sequence: CASSYAVAGEQYF.

This clonotype was detected a few times. The chain recombines TRBV6-4 with TRBJ1-4; 10 bases agree with TRBD1. Germline-derived CDR1 and CDR2 are MRHNA and SNTAGT. The CDR3 is 17 amino acids. The V segment lost 5 bases and the J segment 4 bases; nucleotides outside the gene matches: 10. CDR3 coding DNA: TGTGCCAGCAGTTTATTGACAGGGGGCTGGAGTAATGAAAAACTGTTTTTT. Translating gives CASSLLTGGWSNEKLFF.

The sample holds a few counts of this clonotype. V is TRBV30 and J is TRBJ2-3; D is uncertain. The ends were cut back, 5 bases at V and 0 bases at J, with 6 bases in the middle. The germline gives CDR1 GTSNPN, CDR2 SVGIG (reference sequence). This CDR3 spans 12 amino acids. CDR3 residues: CAWAVSTDTQYF. Written as DNA, the CDR3 is TGTGCCTGGGCCGTTAGCACAGATACGCAGTATTTT.

This chain joins TRBV11-2 and TRBJ1-2; weak D call: TRBD1 (5 bases). Germline V gene data show CDR1 as SGHAT and CDR2 as FQNNGV. The CDR3 is 16 amino acids. Deletions cut 5 bases from V and 7 bases from J, with 23 bases between. CDR3 DNA: TGTGCCAGCAGCGAACCGGGACTGGAAGGTAGTAGTGGCTACACCTTC. Its translation is CASSEPGLEGSSGYTF. Full variable domain (remainder filled in from reference TRBV11-2 and TRBJ1-2): EAGVAQSPRYKIIEKRQSVAFWCNPISGHATLYWYQQILGQGPKLLIQFQNNGVVDDSQLPKDRFSAERLKGVDSTLKIQPAKLEDSAVYLCASSEPGLEGSSGYTFGSGTRLTVV.

This clonotype was counted between two and nine times. Here the CDR3 reads CSVGASSGANVLTF. In DNA, the CDR3 is TGCAGCGTGGGGGCCTCCTCTGGGGCCAACGTCCTGACTTTC. The genes are TRBV29-1 and TRBJ2-6, with a possible D match to TRBD1 (6 bases). Trimming took off 6 bases at V and 0 bases at J, with 9 bases between the two ends. The CDR3 is made up of 14 amino acids. CDR1 SQVTM and CDR2 ANQGSEA come from the germline V gene. Full variable domain (rest looked up from reference TRBV29-1 and TRBJ2-6): SAVISQKPSRDICQRGTSLTIQCQVDSQVTMMFWYRQQPGQSLTLIATANQGSEATYESGFVIDKFPISRPNLTFSTLTVSNMSPEDSSIYLCSVGASSGANVLTFGAGSRLTVL.

The table lists this clonotype with many counts. This chain links TRBV6-5 with TRBJ2-3; unclear D gene. V gave up 0 bases and J gave up 6 bases, with 10 bases separating them. The germline V gene has CDR1 MNHEY and CDR2 SVGAGI. There are 14 residues in the CDR3. CDR3 sequence: CASSYSGHEDTQYF. In nucleotides, the CDR3 is TGTGCCAGCAGTTACTCGGGCCACGAGGATACGCAGTATTTT.

V gene TRBV5-1 combines with J gene TRBJ2-2; D may match TRBD1 or TRBD2 (7 bases each). V was pared by 3 bases and J by 4 bases, with 19 bases between. Looked up from germline, CDR1 is SGHRS and CDR2 is YFSETQ. CDR3 length equals 17 residues. In nucleotides, the CDR3 is TGCGCCAGCAGCTGGGAGGGGGCGAGTCCTGGCACCGGGGAGCTGTTTTTT. Translation gives CASSWEGASPGTGELFF.

This clonotype was counted a few times. J is TRBJ2-3 and V is TRBV27; a possible D gene is TRBD2 (6 bases). CDR3 length: 14 residues. Germline CDR1 and CDR2: MNHEY and SMNVEV (reference sequence). V was pared by 7 bases and J by 4 bases, with 15 bases between. CDR3 region: CASKGEVMADTQYF. The CDR3 DNA sequence: TGTGCCAGCAAAGGGGAGGTAATGGCAGATACGCAGTATTTT.

This clonotype was seen at least ten times. The chain carries TRBV7-9 and TRBJ2-7, with 7 bases fitting TRBD1. Germline V CDR1 and CDR2: SEHNR, FQNEAQ (reference sequence). V dropped 6 bases and J dropped 2; count of bases not matched to a gene: 7. This CDR3 has 14 residues. CDR3 sequence reads: CASRRGGTAYEQYF. CDR3 nucleotide sequence: TGTGCCAGCAGACGAGGGGGCACAGCCTACGAGCAGTACTTC. Full variable domain (remainder filled in from reference TRBV7-9 and TRBJ2-7): DTGVSQNPRHKITKRGQNVTFRCDPISEHNRLYWYRQTLGQGPEFLTYFQNEAQLEKSRLLSDRFSAERPKGSFSTLEIQRTEQGDSAMYLCASRRGGTAYEQYFGPGTRLTVT.

The genes are TRBV16 and TRBJ1-1, with D perhaps TRBD1 (6 bases). Per the germline V gene, CDR1 is KGHSY and CDR2 is FQNENV. The length of the CDR3 is 14 residues. The ends were cut back, 1 base at V and 2 bases at J, with 8 bases in the middle. For the CDR3, the DNA is TGTGCCAGCAGCCAATGGGGGGCAAACACTGAAGCTTTCTTT. Amino acid sequence: CASSQWGANTEAFF.

The chain links TRBV7-8 to TRBJ2-1, with TRBD2 identical over 9 bases. Losses at the gene ends were 0 bases for V and 8 bases for J; bases not matched to a gene: 8. CDR1 is SGHVS and CDR2 is FQNEAQ in the germline V gene. This CDR3 spans 16 amino acids. The CDR3 DNA is TGTGCCAGCAGCTTAGCAGGCGGGAGGGCCCGCGATGAGCAGTTCTTC. Translating gives CASSLAGGRARDEQFF.

This clonotype turned up a few times. This chain links TRBV5-1 with TRBJ2-5, with D possibly being TRBD1 (7 bases). The CDR3 consists of 14 residues. In germline, CDR1 is SGHRS, CDR2 YFSETQ. Trimming took off 3 bases at V and 5 bases at J, with 14 bases between the two ends. The CDR3 reads CASSSNRGGETQYF. The CDR3, as DNA: TGCGCCAGCAGCTCTAACAGGGGAGGCGAGACCCAGTACTTC.

In this sample, this clonotype turned up a few times. The chain has TRBV5-6 and TRBJ1-5; D might be TRBD1 (5 bases). Trimming took off 0 bases at V and 6 bases at J, with 10 bases between the two ends. The germline V gene has CDR1 SGHDT and CDR2 YYEEEE. This CDR3 comprises 14 residues. CDR3 residues: CASSLEGALQPQHF. CDR3 in DNA: TGTGCCAGCAGCTTGGAAGGGGCGCTTCAGCCCCAGCATTTT.

This clonotype was seen repeatedly, ten times or more. CDR3 loop: CASRARDRMEETQYF. CDR3 nucleotides: TGTGCCAGCAGGGCAAGGGACAGGATGGAGGAGACCCAGTACTTC. The chain recombines TRBV2 with TRBJ2-5, with 8 bases identical to TRBD1. Germline V CDR1 and CDR2: SNHLY, FYNNEI. The CDR3 spans 15 residues. The V and J ends lost 6 bases and 5 bases, in that order; junction bases with no gene match: 11.

As regards this clonotype: A single base is all that separates this from a far larger clone, so a read error is likely. The chain couples TRBV5-1 to TRBJ2-1; D gene unclear. This CDR3 region has 13 residues. Germline V gives CDR1 SGHRS, CDR2 YFSETQ. CDR3 region: CAGSLGVYNEQFF. In DNA, the CDR3 is TGCGCCGGCAGCTTGGGTGTTTACAATGAGCAGTTCTTC.

The chain carries TRBV11-2 and TRBJ2-1, with TRBD2 matching over 11 bases. Trimming cost V 5 bases and J 8 bases; bases outside gene matches: 8. The germline gives CDR1 SGHAT, CDR2 FQNNGV. The CDR3 is 15 amino acids. The CDR3 coding sequence is TGTGCCAGCAGCCCATGGACTAGCGGGTCGGATGAGCAGTTCTTC. Protein product: CASSPWTSGSDEQFF.